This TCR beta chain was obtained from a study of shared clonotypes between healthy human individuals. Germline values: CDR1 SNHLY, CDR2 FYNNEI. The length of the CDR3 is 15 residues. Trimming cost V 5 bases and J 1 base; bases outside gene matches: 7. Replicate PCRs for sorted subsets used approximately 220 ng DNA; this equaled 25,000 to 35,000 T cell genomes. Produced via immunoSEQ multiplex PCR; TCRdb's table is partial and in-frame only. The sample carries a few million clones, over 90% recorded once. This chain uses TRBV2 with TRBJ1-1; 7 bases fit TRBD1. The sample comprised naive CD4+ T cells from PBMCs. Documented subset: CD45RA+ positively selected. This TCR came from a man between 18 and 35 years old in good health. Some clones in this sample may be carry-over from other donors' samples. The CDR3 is CASSYLGQANTEAFF. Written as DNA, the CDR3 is TGTGCCAGCAGTTATCTTGGACAGGCGAACACTGAAGCTTTCTTT.